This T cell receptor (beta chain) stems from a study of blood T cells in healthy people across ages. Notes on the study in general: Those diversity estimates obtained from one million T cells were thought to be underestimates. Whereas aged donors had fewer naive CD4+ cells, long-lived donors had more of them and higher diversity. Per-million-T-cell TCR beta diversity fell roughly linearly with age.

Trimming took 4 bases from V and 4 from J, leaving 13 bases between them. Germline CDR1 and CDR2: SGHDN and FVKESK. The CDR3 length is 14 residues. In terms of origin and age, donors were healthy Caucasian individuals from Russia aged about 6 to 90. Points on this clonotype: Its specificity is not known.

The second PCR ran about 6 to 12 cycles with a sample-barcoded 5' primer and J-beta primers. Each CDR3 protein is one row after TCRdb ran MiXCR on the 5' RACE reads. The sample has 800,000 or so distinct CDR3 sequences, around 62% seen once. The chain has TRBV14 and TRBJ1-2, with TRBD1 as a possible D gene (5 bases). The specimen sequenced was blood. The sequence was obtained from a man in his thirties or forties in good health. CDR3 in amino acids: CASSPLDNPYGYTF. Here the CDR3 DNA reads TGTGCCAGCAGCCCCTTGGACAACCCCTATGGCTACACCTTC.